This T cell receptor (beta chain) was sequenced in a study of T-cell memory formation after mild COVID-19 (dated by TCRdb to about 2021). Concerning the study at large: TCR sequence clusters from the two donors were largely donor specific. Longitudinal TCRalpha and TCRbeta repertoire sequencing tracked T-cell clones expanding and contracting after mild COVID-19 in a couple of donors. Two young, previously healthy adult volunteers, one female and one male, were included in the cohort. Results the study describes overall, beyond this receptor: The second-wave clones that peaked on day 37 were not confirmed to be SARS-CoV-2 specific. The study included only a couple of mild cases, and larger cohorts that include severe cases with pre-infection samples were judged to be necessary. Clones contracting from day 15 to 85 had balanced CD4/CD8 phenotypes, while a second wave expanding from day 15 to 37 was biased towards CD4+. Contracting CD4+ clones appeared mostly in the CM and EM memory subsets, whereas CD8+ clones were enriched in EMRA. Some responding clones were found in pre-infection memory, which suggests that pre-existing cross-reactive memory T cells took part in the SARS-CoV-2 response.

Data came from an Illumina NovaSeq 6000. TCRalpha and TCRbeta cDNA libraries were constructed by 5'RACE with constant-segment primers, with sample barcodes and unique molecular identifiers being introduced. Trizol reagent was used to extract RNA from every sample. Amplification of the libraries took two PCR steps, and the second step added a second sample barcode plus Illumina TruSeq adapters. Sequencing of libraries was performed on an Illumina NovaSeq with 2 x 150 bp paired-end reads. The authors' pipeline ran thus. Reads were demultiplexed and collapsed into UMI-guided consensus sequences with migec v1.2.7. Using mixcr v2.1.11, UMI consensuses were aligned to TRA and TRB V and J templates and then assembled into clonotypes. A clonotype was counted as expanded or contracted only when both edgeR and NoisET called the clonotype significant, with the noise models trained on biological replicates. For edgeR calls, a false discovery rate-adjusted p below 0.01 and a log2 fold-change threshold of 1 were applied. As an exploratory analysis of dynamics, PCA with hierarchical clustering was applied to max-normalized trajectories of the 1000 most abundant clonotypes. Separately sequenced CD4+ and CD8+ repertoires were used to assign a CD4 or CD8 phenotype to each responding clone. TCRdb trimmed public reads at Q25 via fastp, called clones via MiXCR and kept in-frame beta chains. Identical CDR3 protein sequences are pooled into one entry, listed with their most common genes and DNA. For this entry, the V and J calls and clone size follow TCRdb and not the study's own pipeline. For this sample there are roughly 150,000 distinct CDR3 sequences; 13% appear just once. Approximately 3.5% of the sample comes from the top ten.

Reading the germline V gene (reference sequence) gives CDR1 SSHAT and CDR2 FNYEAQ. The CDR3 covers 16 residues, taking in both the cysteine and the phenylalanine. Of the read, only the CDR3 DNA is kept; its 48 bases are in frame from base 1. This clonotype occurred many times. Its antigen is unknown. Relative to the germline gene, one junction end is altered; a read error may explain this. PBMCs were isolated by Ficoll-Paque density gradient centrifugation. The clonotype comes from a man aged 18 to 35 who had mild COVID-19 (a few samples of this study predate the infection). The sample titles of this study are shuffled in the database, so cell type and time point are left out; the donor was told from shared clones. The V gene is TRBV7-7 and the J gene is TRBJ2-5; 10 central bases correspond to TRBD2. The sample taken for sequencing was PBMCs or a T cell subset sorted from them (not recorded which). CDR3 sequence: CASSLSGAGGLETQYF. The DNA sequence follows: TGTGCTAGCAGTTTGTCAGGAGCGGGGGGGCTCGAGACCCAGTACTTC. The CDR3, completed at both ends by the reference TRBV7-7 and TRBJ2-5 genes, gives the full variable domain GAGVSQSPRYKVTKRGQDVTLRCDPISSHATLYWYQQALGQGPEFLTYFNYEAQPDKSGLPSDRFSAERPEGSISTLTIQRTEQRDSAMYRCASSLSGAGGLETQYFGPGTRLLVL.